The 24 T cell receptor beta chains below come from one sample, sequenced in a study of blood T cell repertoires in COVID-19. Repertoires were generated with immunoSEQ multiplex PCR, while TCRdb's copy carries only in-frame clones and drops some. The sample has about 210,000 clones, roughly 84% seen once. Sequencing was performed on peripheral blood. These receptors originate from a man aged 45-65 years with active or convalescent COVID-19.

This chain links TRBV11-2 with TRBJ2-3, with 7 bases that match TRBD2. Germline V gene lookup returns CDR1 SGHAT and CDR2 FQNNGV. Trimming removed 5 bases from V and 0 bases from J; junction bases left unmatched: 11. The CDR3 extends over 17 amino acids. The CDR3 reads CASSVSGGWDSTDTQYF. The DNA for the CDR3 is TGTGCCAGCAGCGTCTCCGGGGGGTGGGATAGCACAGATACGCAGTATTTT.

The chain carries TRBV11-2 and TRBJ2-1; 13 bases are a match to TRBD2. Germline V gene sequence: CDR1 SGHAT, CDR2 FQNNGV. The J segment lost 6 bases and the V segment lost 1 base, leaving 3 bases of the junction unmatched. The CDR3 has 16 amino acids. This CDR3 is CASSLGRTSGSNEQFF. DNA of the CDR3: TGTGCCAGCAGCTTAGGTCGGACTAGCGGGAGCAATGAGCAGTTCTTC.

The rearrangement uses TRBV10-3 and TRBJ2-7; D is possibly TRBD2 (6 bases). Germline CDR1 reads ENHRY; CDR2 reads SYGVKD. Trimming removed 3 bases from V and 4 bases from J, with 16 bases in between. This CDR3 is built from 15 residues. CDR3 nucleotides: TGTGCCATCAGTGAACCGTCGGGGACTTTTTACGAGCAGTACTTC. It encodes CAISEPSGTFYEQYF.

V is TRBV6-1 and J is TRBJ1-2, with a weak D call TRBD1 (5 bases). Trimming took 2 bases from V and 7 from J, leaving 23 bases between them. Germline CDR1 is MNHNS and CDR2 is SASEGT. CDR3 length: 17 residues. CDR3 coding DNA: TGTGCCAGCAGTGAAATGAACCTCCCCCTGGCAGGGCCTGGCTACACCTTC. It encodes CASSEMNLPLAGPGYTF.

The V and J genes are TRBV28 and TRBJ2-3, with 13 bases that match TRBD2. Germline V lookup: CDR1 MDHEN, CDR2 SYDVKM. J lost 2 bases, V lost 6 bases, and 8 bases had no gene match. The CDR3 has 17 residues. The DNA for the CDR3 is TGTGCCAGCAGCCCCGGACTAGCGGGAGATCTCACAGATACGCAGTATTTT. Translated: CASSPGLAGDLTDTQYF. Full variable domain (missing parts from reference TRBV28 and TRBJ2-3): DVKVTQSSRYLVKRTGEKVFLECVQDMDHENMFWYRQDPGLGLRLIYFSYDVKMKEKGDIPEGYSVSREKKERFSLILESASTNQTSMYLCASSPGLAGDLTDTQYFGPGTRLTVL.

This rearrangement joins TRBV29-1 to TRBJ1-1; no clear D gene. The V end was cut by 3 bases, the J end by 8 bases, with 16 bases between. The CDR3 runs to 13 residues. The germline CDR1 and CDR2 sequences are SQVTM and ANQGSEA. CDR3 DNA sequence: TGCAGCGTTGAGACCACAAGGAGCGGAGAAGCTTTCTTT. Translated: CSVETTRSGEAFF.

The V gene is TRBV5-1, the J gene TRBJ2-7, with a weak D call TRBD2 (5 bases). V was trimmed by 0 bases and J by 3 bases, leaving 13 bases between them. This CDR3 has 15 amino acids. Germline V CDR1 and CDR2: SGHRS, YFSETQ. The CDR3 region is CASSLVSRSGYEQYV. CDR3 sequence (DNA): TGCGCCAGCAGCTTGGTGAGTAGGAGCGGCTACGAGCAGTACGTC.

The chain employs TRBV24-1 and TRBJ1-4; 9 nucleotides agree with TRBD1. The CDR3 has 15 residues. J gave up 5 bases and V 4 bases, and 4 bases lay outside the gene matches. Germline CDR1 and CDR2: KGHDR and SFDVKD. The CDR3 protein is CATSDPGTGNEKLFF. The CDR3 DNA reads TGTGCCACCAGTGACCCCGGGACAGGGAATGAAAAACTGTTTTTT.

The CDR3 DNA follows: TGTGCCGCAGGGGTAGGTAATCAGCCCCAGCATTTT. It encodes CAAGVGNQPQHF. The gene calls are TRBV28 and TRBJ1-5; D is possibly TRBD1 (6 bases). This CDR3 has 12 residues. Deletions cut 11 bases from V and 4 bases from J, with 12 bases between. Germline V gene sequence: CDR1 MDHEN, CDR2 SYDVKM.

The CDR3 loop is CASMGTPSGNTIYF. The CDR3 DNA is TGTGCCAGCATGGGGACACCCTCTGGAAACACCATATATTTT. V gene TRBV2 combines with J gene TRBJ1-3; D may be TRBD1 (6 bases). From germline, CDR1 is SNHLY and CDR2 FYNNEI. The CDR3 contains 14 residues. Trimming stripped 7 bases from V and 0 bases from J, with 10 bases between.

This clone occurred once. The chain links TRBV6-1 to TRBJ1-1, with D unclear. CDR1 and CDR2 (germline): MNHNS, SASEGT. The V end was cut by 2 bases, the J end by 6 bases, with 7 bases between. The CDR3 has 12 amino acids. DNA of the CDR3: TGTGCCAGCAGTGAAATTCGAGCTGAAGCTTTCTTT. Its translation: CASSEIRAEAFF.

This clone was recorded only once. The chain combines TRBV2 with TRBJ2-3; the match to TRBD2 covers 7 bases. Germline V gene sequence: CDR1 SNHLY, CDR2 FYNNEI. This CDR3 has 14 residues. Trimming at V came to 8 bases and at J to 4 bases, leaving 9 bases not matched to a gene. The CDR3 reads CASGQTSPPDTQYF. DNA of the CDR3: TGTGCCAGCGGTCAGACTAGCCCCCCAGATACGCAGTATTTT.

The CDR3 region is CASSYSPGLESLEQFF. The CDR3 coding sequence is TGTGCCAGCAGTTACTCGCCGGGACTAGAGTCTTTGGAGCAGTTCTTC. The chain couples TRBV6-5 to TRBJ2-1; 8 bases align to TRBD2. In germline, CDR1 is MNHEY, CDR2 SVGAGI. V was clipped by 0 bases and J by 10 bases; unmatched bases: 11. The CDR3 is made up of 16 amino acids.

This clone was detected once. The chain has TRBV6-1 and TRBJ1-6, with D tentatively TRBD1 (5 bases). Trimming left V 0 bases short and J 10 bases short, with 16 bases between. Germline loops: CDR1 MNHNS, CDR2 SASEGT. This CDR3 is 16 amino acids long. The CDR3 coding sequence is TGTGCCAGCAGTGAAGCTTGGGCGGGGCTTGGATCACCCCTCCACTTT. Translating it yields CASSEAWAGLGSPLHF.

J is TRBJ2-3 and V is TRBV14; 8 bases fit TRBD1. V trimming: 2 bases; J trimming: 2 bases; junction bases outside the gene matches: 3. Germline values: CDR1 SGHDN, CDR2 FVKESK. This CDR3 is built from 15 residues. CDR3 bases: TGTGCCAGCAGCCAAAGGACAGGGATCACAGATACGCAGTATTTT. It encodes CASSQRTGITDTQYF.

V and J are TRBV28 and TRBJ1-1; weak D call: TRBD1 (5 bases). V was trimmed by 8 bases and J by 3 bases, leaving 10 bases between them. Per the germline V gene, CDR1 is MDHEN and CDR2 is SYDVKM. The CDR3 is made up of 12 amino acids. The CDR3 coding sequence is TGTGCCAGCGGACAAGGGTACACTGAAGCTTTCTTT. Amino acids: CASGQGYTEAFF.

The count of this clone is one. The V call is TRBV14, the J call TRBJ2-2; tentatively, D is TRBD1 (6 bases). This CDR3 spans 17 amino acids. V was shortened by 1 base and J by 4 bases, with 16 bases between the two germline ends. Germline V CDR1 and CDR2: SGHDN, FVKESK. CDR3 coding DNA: TGTGCCAGCAGCCAAGGGCTAGGGGGTTATAGCACCGGGGAGCTGTTTTTT. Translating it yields CASSQGLGGYSTGELFF.

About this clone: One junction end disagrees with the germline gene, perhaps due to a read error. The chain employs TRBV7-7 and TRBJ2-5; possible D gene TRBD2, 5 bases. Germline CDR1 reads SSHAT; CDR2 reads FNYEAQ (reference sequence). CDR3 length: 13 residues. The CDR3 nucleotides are TGTGCTAGCAGCCTCGACGGGGAAGAGACCCAGTACTTC. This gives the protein CASSLDGEETQYF.

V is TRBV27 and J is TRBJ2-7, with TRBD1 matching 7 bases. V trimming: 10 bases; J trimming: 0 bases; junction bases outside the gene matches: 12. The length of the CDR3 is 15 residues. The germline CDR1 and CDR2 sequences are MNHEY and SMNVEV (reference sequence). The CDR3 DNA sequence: TGTGCCACCTCTAACAGGGGCCTTAGCTCCTACGAGCAGTACTTC. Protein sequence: CATSNRGLSSYEQYF.

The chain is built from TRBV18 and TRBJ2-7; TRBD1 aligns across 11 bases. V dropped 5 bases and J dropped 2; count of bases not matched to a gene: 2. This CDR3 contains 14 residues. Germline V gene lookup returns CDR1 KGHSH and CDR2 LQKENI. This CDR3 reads CASSGQGATYEQYF. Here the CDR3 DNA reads TGTGCCAGCTCAGGACAGGGGGCCACCTACGAGCAGTACTTC.

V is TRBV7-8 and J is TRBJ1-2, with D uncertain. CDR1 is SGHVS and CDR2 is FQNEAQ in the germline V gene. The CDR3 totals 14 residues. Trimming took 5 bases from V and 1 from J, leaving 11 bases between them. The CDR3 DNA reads TGTGCCAGCAGCCCCAGGCGGGGTAACTATGGCTACACCTTC. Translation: CASSPRRGNYGYTF.

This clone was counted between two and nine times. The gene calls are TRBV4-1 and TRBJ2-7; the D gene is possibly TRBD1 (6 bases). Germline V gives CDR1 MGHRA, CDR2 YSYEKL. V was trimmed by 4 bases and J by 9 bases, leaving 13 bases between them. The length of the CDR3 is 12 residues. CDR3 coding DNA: TGCGCCAGCAGCCCGGGAACAGGGTTGCAGTACTTC. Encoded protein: CASSPGTGLQYF.

DNA for the CDR3: TGTGCCAGCAGCCCCAGCGGAGCGGGGAGTCTCGACGAGCAGTACGTC. Protein: CASSPSGAGSLDEQYV. The chain links TRBV21-1 to TRBJ2-7; the D call in the table, TRBD2, was not verified against the DNA. TRBV21-1 is a recognized pseudogene. The CDR3 is 16 amino acids.

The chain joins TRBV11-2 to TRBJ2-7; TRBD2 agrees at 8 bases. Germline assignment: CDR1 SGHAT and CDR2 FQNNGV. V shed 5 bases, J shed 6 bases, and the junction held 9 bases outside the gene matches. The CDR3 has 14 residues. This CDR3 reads CASSPGGAGGEQYV. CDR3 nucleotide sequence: TGTGCCAGCAGCCCGGGGGGGGCGGGTGGCGAGCAGTACGTC.